Each of the 32 T cell receptor beta chains below was sequenced from the same sample in a study of T cell responses to AZD1222 COVID-19 vaccine. Generated by immunoSEQ multiplex PCR, the TCRdb table keeps only in-frame clones and is missing some. The top ten clones hold approximately 1.6% of a sample with approximately 130,000 clones, approximately 91% of them seen once. Sequences were derived from peripheral blood, sampled on day 0 of AZD1222 vaccination. The receptors here all came from an adult in good health.

DNA of the CDR3: TGTGCCAGCAGCGTAGCTCTAGCGGGGTTCTCAGATACGCAGTATTTT. This translates into CASSVALAGFSDTQYF. The rearrangement joins TRBV9 to TRBJ2-3; TRBD2 aligns across 9 bases. The CDR3 runs to 16 residues. In germline, CDR1 is SGDLS, CDR2 YYNGEE. Unmatched junction bases numbered 6, after V lost 0 bases and J lost 4 bases.

The rearrangement links TRBV28 to TRBJ1-1; D gene unclear. The CDR3 loop spans 14 amino acids. Trimming cost V 2 bases and J 5 bases, with 12 bases left between them. Germline V gives CDR1 MDHEN, CDR2 SYDVKM. CDR3 residues: CASSLQDGLTEAFF. The CDR3 region has the DNA TGTGCCAGCAGTTTACAGGACGGTTTGACTGAAGCTTTCTTT.

By proportion, this clone is medium-sized. The chain links TRBV6-4 to TRBJ2-2, with no clear D. Germline CDR1 and CDR2: MRHNA and SNTAGT. Trimming left V 0 bases short and J 3 bases short, with 5 bases between. The CDR3 totals 14 residues. CDR3 sequence reads: CASSDSLDTGELFF. DNA for the CDR3: TGTGCCAGCAGTGACTCATTGGACACCGGGGAGCTGTTTTTT.

The rearrangement links TRBV29-1 to TRBJ1-1; no definite D call. Germline V CDR1 and CDR2: SQVTM, ANQGSEA. CDR3 length equals 12 residues. V was cut by 6 bases and J by 4 bases, with 12 bases left in between. This CDR3 is CSVGILGTEAFF. DNA of the CDR3: TGCAGCGTCGGAATTCTTGGCACTGAAGCTTTCTTT.

The table lists this clone with a few counts. This chain joins TRBV19 and TRBJ2-2; no clear D. Germline CDR1 and CDR2: LNHDA and SQIVND (reference sequence). This CDR3 contains 14 residues. Trimming removed 2 bases from V and 2 bases from J, with 6 bases in between. The CDR3 DNA is TGTGCCAGTAGTATACCCTCTAACACCGGGGAGCTGTTTTTT. Residues: CASSIPSNTGELFF. Looking up the rest from reference TRBV19 and TRBJ2-2 gives the full variable domain: DGGITQSPKYLFRKEGQNVTLSCEQNLNHDAMYWYRQDPGQGLRLIYYSQIVNDFQKGDIAEGYSVSREKKESFPLTVTSAQKNPTAFYLCASSIPSNTGELFFGEGSRLTVL.

DNA for the CDR3: TGTGCCAGCAGTTCCCCGTATCGGTACCAGGGAACTTTCGAGTATACGCAGTATTTT. Encoded protein: CASSSPYRYQGTFEYTQYF. This sequence joins TRBV28 and TRBJ2-3, with D tentatively TRBD1 (5 bases). The length of the CDR3 is 19 residues. V lost 4 bases to trimming and J lost 7 bases, with 30 bases between them. Germline CDR1 MDHEN, CDR2 SYDVKM.

The rearrangement joins TRBV6-5 to TRBJ2-3, with TRBD2 as a possible D gene (7 bases). The V gene's germline CDR1 is MNHEY and CDR2 SVGAGI. The CDR3 covers 14 residues. Between the trimmed V and J ends, which lost 6 bases and 5 bases, there was a span of 15 bases. The DNA for the CDR3 is TGTGCCAGCAGAACGGGGGGCTCTGGAGATACGCAGTATTTT. Translating gives CASRTGGSGDTQYF.

The rearrangement joins TRBV27 to TRBJ1-2; D is unresolved. The CDR3 totals 15 residues. V was pared by 5 bases and J by 7 bases, with 20 bases between. Germline CDR1 and CDR2: MNHEY and SMNVEV (reference sequence). This chain's CDR3 is CASSASDAHIGGYTF. For the CDR3, the DNA is TGTGCCAGCAGTGCCTCGGACGCCCATATTGGTGGCTACACCTTC.

The rearrangement uses TRBV13 and TRBJ1-1; TRBD1 might be the D (5 bases). CDR1 PRHDT and CDR2 FYEKMQ come from the germline V gene (reference sequence). The CDR3 length is 14 residues. The ends were cut back, 8 bases at V and 5 bases at J, with 18 bases in the middle. CDR3 sequence (DNA): TGTGCCAGCCTTCCGAGTTTTGGGGCTACTGAAGCTTTCTTT. Protein: CASLPSFGATEAFF. Full variable domain (rest looked up from reference TRBV13 and TRBJ1-1): AAGVIQSPRHLIKEKRETATLKCYPIPRHDTVYWYQQGPGQDPQFLISFYEKMQSDKGSIPDRFSAQQFSDYHSELNMSSLELGDSALYFCASLPSFGATEAFFGQGTRLTVV.

The chain links TRBV11-2 to TRBJ1-1; D gene ambiguous. The V gene's germline CDR1 is SGHAT and CDR2 FQNNGV. Trimming removed 5 bases at V and 0 bases at J, with 7 bases between. CDR3 size: 13 residues. For the CDR3, the DNA is TGTGCCAGCAGCCGCCAGATGAACACTGAAGCTTTCTTT. Its translation: CASSRQMNTEAFF.

This chain joins TRBV7-3 and TRBJ1-1; TRBD1 aligns across 8 bases. Germline trimming cut 5 bases from V and 5 bases from J; bases unmatched to any gene: 7. This CDR3 has 14 residues. Germline CDR1 reads SGHTA; CDR2 reads FQGTGA. CDR3 protein: CASSLTGVRTEAFF. As DNA, the CDR3 is TGTGCCAGCAGCCTGACAGGGGTACGGACTGAAGCTTTCTTT.

This clone was recorded only once. The gene calls are TRBV7-2 and TRBJ2-5; 9 bases line up with TRBD1. CDR1 and CDR2 (germline): SGHTA, FQGNSA. The junction had 10 bases not matched to a gene; V was cut back by 4 bases and J by 4 bases. CDR3 length: 16 residues. The CDR3 sequence is CASSSMQTGGRETQYF. The CDR3 nucleotides are TGTGCCAGCAGCTCCATGCAGACAGGGGGGCGAGAGACCCAGTACTTC.

This sequence joins TRBV7-9 and TRBJ2-7; 11 nucleotides match TRBD2. Germline trimming cut 3 bases from V and 4 bases from J; bases unmatched to any gene: 5. CDR3 length equals 15 residues. Germline CDR1 is SEHNR and CDR2 is FQNEAQ (reference sequence). The CDR3 loop is CASSFGPSGGYEQYF. The CDR3 region has the DNA TGTGCCAGCAGCTTCGGGCCTAGCGGGGGGTACGAGCAGTACTTC.

This clone occurred a few times. The rearrangement uses TRBV28 and TRBJ1-4, with TRBD1 matching over 8 bases. The V gene end was trimmed by 6 bases and the J gene end by 0 bases; junction bases not matched to a gene: 12. This CDR3 contains 18 residues. Germline CDR1 MDHEN, CDR2 SYDVKM. CDR3 sequence: CASSGTGHTGSTNEKLFF. CDR3 coding DNA: TGTGCCAGCAGCGGGACAGGACATACCGGATCAACTAATGAAAAACTGTTTTTT. The full variable domain, completed using reference TRBV28 and TRBJ1-4, is DVKVTQSSRYLVKRTGEKVFLECVQDMDHENMFWYRQDPGLGLRLIYFSYDVKMKEKGDIPEGYSVSREKKERFSLILESASTNQTSMYLCASSGTGHTGSTNEKLFFGSGTQLSVL.

This clone was picked up a small number of times. The chain is built from TRBV6-2 or TRBV6-3 and TRBJ1-6; D not resolved. The germline V and J ends were trimmed by 5 bases and 5 bases, with 16 bases remaining between them. In germline, CDR1 is MNHEY, CDR2 SVGEGT. The CDR3 totals 16 residues. CDR3 nucleotide sequence: TGTGCCAGCAGTCAACACCCGTCCTGGGATAATTCACCCCTCCACTTT. It translates to CASSQHPSWDNSPLHF.

V and J are TRBV4-1 and TRBJ2-5, with TRBD1 matching 12 bases. This CDR3 is 17 amino acids long. CDR1 and CDR2 (germline): MGHRA, YSYEKL. Trimming at V came to 3 bases and at J to 6 bases, leaving 11 bases not matched to a gene. CDR3 amino acids: CASSHPGQGARNQTQYF. CDR3 DNA: TGCGCCAGCAGCCACCCGGGACAGGGGGCGCGAAATCAGACCCAGTACTTC.

The J gene is TRBJ1-1, the V gene TRBV6-5; possible D gene TRBD1, 5 bases. V lost 6 bases, J lost 0 bases, and 8 bases lay in between. The germline V gene has CDR1 MNHEY and CDR2 SVGAGI. The length of the CDR3 is 13 residues. The CDR3 sequence is CASRRTLNTEAFF. The CDR3 bases are TGTGCCAGCAGGAGGACACTGAACACTGAAGCTTTCTTT.

This clone was seen only a few times. The rearrangement links TRBV4-1 to TRBJ1-1, with TRBD1 matching 7 bases. Per the germline V gene, CDR1 is MGHRA and CDR2 is YSYEKL. Trimming removed 2 bases from V and 3 bases from J; junction bases left unmatched: 0. The CDR3 has 13 amino acids. CDR3 nucleotide sequence: TGCGCCAGCAGCCAACAGGGGGACACTGAAGCTTTCTTT. Translation gives CASSQQGDTEAFF.

The V gene is TRBV9, the J gene TRBJ1-2; no clear D. The CDR3 covers 13 residues. Looked up from germline, CDR1 is SGDLS and CDR2 is YYNGEE. The V end was cut by 4 bases, the J end by 3 bases, with 10 bases between. The CDR3 DNA reads TGTGCCAGCAGCCCCGGTTCCGACTATGGCTACACCTTC. Protein product: CASSPGSDYGYTF.

V and J are TRBV15 and TRBJ1-6; D unresolved. Trimming cost V 2 bases and J 9 bases, with 11 bases left between them. Germline CDR1 LNHNV, CDR2 YYDKDF (reference sequence). The CDR3 length is 14 residues. The CDR3 is CATSRLRELSPLHF. The CDR3 nucleotides read TGTGCCACCAGCAGACTTCGAGAACTTTCACCCCTCCACTTT.

The chain has TRBV5-1 and TRBJ1-4, with 9 nucleotides matching TRBD1. Germline trimming cut 0 bases from V and 5 bases from J; bases unmatched to any gene: 2. The germline V gene has CDR1 SGHRS and CDR2 YFSETQ. CDR3 length: 15 residues. The CDR3 bases are TGCGCCAGCAGCTTGGTAGGACAGGGGAATGAAAAACTGTTTTTT. This codes for CASSLVGQGNEKLFF.

This chain links TRBV7-3 with TRBJ2-1; D is perhaps TRBD1 (6 bases). This CDR3 comprises 13 residues. Deletions cut 8 bases from V and 3 bases from J, with 11 bases between. Per the germline V gene, CDR1 is SGHTA and CDR2 is FQGTGA. The CDR3 DNA is TGTGCCAGCGGTCAGGGGTTCTACAATGAGCAGTTCTTC. Translating it yields CASGQGFYNEQFF.

This rearrangement joins TRBV2 to TRBJ1-2, with 12 bases matching TRBD1. The length of the CDR3 is 17 residues. V lost 8 bases, J lost 6 bases, and 16 bases stayed unmatched. Germline values: CDR1 SNHLY, CDR2 FYNNEI. CDR3 amino acids: CASLNRDRGPVADGYTF. CDR3 sequence (DNA): TGTGCCAGCCTCAACCGGGACAGGGGGCCCGTTGCGGATGGCTACACCTTC.

The chain employs TRBV29-1 and TRBJ1-5; 9 nucleotides line up with TRBD1. Trimming at V came to 6 bases and at J to 4 bases, leaving 1 base not matched to a gene. Germline-derived CDR1 and CDR2 are SQVTM and ANQGSEA. CDR3 length: 12 amino acids. CDR3 DNA: TGCAGCGTGGGGACAGGGAATCAGCCCCAGCATTTT. It yields the protein CSVGTGNQPQHF.

This chain connects TRBV30 to TRBJ1-2; no firm D call. The CDR3 runs to 11 residues. Trimming took off 0 bases at V and 10 bases at J, with 9 bases between the two ends. Germline V lookup: CDR1 GTSNPN, CDR2 SVGIG (reference sequence). CDR3 nucleotide sequence: TGTGCCTGGAGTGTCGAACCCATCTACACCTTC. Translation gives CAWSVEPIYTF. The whole variable domain, remainder taken from reference TRBV30 and TRBJ1-2, is SQTIHQWPATLVQPVGSPLSLECTVEGTSNPNLYWYRQAAGRGLQLLFYSVGIGQISSEVPQNLSASRPQDRQFILSSKKLLLSDSGFYLCAWSVEPIYTFGSGTRLTVV.

The chain employs TRBV6-5 and TRBJ1-2; D may be TRBD1 (5 bases). V was cut by 8 bases and J by 8 bases, with 21 bases left in between. Germline V gene lookup returns CDR1 MNHEY and CDR2 SVGAGI. The CDR3 extends over 14 amino acids. CDR3 nucleotide sequence: TGTGCCAGCCGGAACACCGGGAGGGGCGAAGGCTACACCTTC. This gives the protein CASRNTGRGEGYTF.

The chain recombines TRBV4-1 with TRBJ2-7; the match to TRBD2 covers 9 bases. The CDR3 runs to 18 residues. The V and J ends lost 1 base and 0 bases, in that order; junction bases with no gene match: 10. Germline V lookup: CDR1 MGHRA, CDR2 YSYEKL. This chain's CDR3 is CASSQARGSSGDSYEQYF. In nucleotides, the CDR3 is TGCGCCAGCAGCCAAGCTCGGGGGTCTAGCGGGGACTCCTACGAGCAGTACTTC.

The chain has TRBV4-3 and TRBJ2-3, with 10 nucleotides matching TRBD1. The germline V gene encodes CDR1 LGHNA and CDR2 YSLEER. The CDR3 length is 16 residues. V shed 3 bases, J shed 3 bases, and the junction held 6 bases outside the gene matches. CDR3 residues: CASSQARQGATDTQYF. CDR3 coding DNA: TGCGCCAGCAGCCAGGCGAGACAGGGGGCAACAGATACGCAGTATTTT.

This chain links TRBV4-3 with TRBJ1-6; 8 nucleotides align to TRBD1. Per the germline V gene, CDR1 is LGHNA and CDR2 is YSLEER. Trimming removed 0 bases from V and 9 bases from J; junction bases left unmatched: 7. The CDR3 has 16 residues. For the CDR3, the DNA is TGCGCCAGCAGCCAAGAGACAGGGGTCGGGGGTTCACCCCTCCACTTT. Amino acids: CASSQETGVGGSPLHF.

This chain links TRBV7-9 with TRBJ1-5; TRBD1 might be the D (5 bases). V was clipped by 2 bases and J by 5 bases, with 10 bases between them. This CDR3 is 14 amino acids long. The germline V gene has CDR1 SEHNR and CDR2 FQNEAQ (reference sequence). CDR3 protein: CASSLQGTYQPQHF. DNA for the CDR3: TGTGCCAGCAGCTTACAGGGAACCTATCAGCCCCAGCATTTT.

V and J are TRBV20-1 and TRBJ2-1; D is perhaps TRBD2 (6 bases). This CDR3 contains 14 residues. Between the trimmed V and J ends, which lost 3 bases and 3 bases, there was a span of 12 bases. Germline V gene data show CDR1 as DFQATT and CDR2 as SNEGSKA (reference sequence). The CDR3 loop reads CSASVRDHYNEQFF. CDR3 bases: TGCAGTGCTAGTGTGCGGGACCACTACAATGAGCAGTTCTTC.

This chain joins TRBV9 and TRBJ2-7, with D possibly matching TRBD1 (5 bases). From germline, CDR1 is SGDLS and CDR2 YYNGEE. This CDR3 has 15 amino acids. The V end lost 0 bases, the J end lost 5 bases, and 15 bases lay between the germline ends. CDR3 in DNA: TGTGCCAGCAGCGTAGAACAGGTCTTAATAAACGAGCAGTACTTC. Its translation: CASSVEQVLINEQYF.